These T cell receptor beta chains were read from a single sample in a study of early T cells in non-severe SARS-CoV-2 infection. TCRdb redid the calling of the 5' RACE reads with MiXCR, one entry per CDR3 protein. The sample includes around 30,000 distinct CDR3 sequences, more than 5% of them seen just once. Sequencing used whole blood. Receptors originate from an adult who was a healthcare worker with PCR-confirmed SARS-CoV-2 infection or an uninfected control (not recorded which). Each CDR3 is given with its conserved first and last residue. Fields, in order: CDR3 protein, V gene.

CSVESQTSGGPGQYF | TRBV29-1
CASSLQGRTSTDTQYF | TRBV7-3
CASSTTGDYGYTF | TRBV5-1
CASSSGPAGGRYEQYF | TRBV28
CANSLVSGLAGTDTQYF | TRBV11-2
CASSPYSHRTYEQYF | TRBV27
CASSRTSGNQETQYF | TRBV28
CASSSADTQYF | TRBV7-9
CSARYYDRKAFF | TRBV20-1
CASSQVFGGHGSDTQYF | TRBV3-1
CASRQHSTGPYNEQFF | TRBV12-3/TRBV12-4
CASSFGDRGNHGYTF | TRBV12-3/TRBV12-4
CASSLGLAGGNEQFF | TRBV7-9
CASSMEKSTDTQYF | TRBV19
CASSQPPGLALADTQYF | TRBV4-1
CASSYTGGAYRGTEAFF | TRBV7-6
CASSFGVSYNEQFF | TRBV5-1
CASSLGRDTDTQYF | TRBV28
CASSVQGTETQYF | TRBV7-9
CASSGRQGNYGYTF | TRBV7-2
CASSPLQEGNTGELFF | TRBV7-9
CASSPLIDRRNTEAFF | TRBV12-3/TRBV12-4
CASSLSASNPDTQYF | TRBV5-1
CASGGTGYQPQHF | TRBV2
CASRRTGGGPGELFF | TRBV14
CAIRNTGASLEEQYF | TRBV10-3
CASSARPGTGEAFF | TRBV12-3/TRBV12-4
CASTQGSLPYSSYEQYF | TRBV4-2
CSVVVAGANVLTF | TRBV29-1
CASSLFGPEKDTQYF | TRBV7-8
CASSESSRAFYEQYF | TRBV25-1
CASSLWGGTGRSLDTQYF | TRBV7-2
CASMTGDITGELLF | TRBV5-1
CASRVQVGTEAFF | TRBV6-1
CASSSQGARQYF | TRBV7-2
CASSLGDRGWTEAFF | TRBV5-1
CASSPTGGFSDIQYF | TRBV28
CASSPRQGPANEKLFF | TRBV27
CASSQDISGGAETQYF | TRBV4-3
CASTPSGFPYEQYF | TRBV19
CASSLVQNTEAFF | TRBV28
CATSDSSGHEKLFF | TRBV24-1
CASSLARRTTNEKLFF | TRBV7-9
CASSSLKGGSTDTQYF | TRBV6-5
CASSIRTGNEQFF | TRBV5-1
CASSLSANNYGYTF | TRBV27
CASSLESGRPDTQYF | TRBV7-2
CSASRVSETQYF | TRBV20-1
CASSHPGKGEWEQFF | TRBV19
CASTVGSGGGASNEQFF | TRBV19
CASTGWDSEQFF | TRBV19